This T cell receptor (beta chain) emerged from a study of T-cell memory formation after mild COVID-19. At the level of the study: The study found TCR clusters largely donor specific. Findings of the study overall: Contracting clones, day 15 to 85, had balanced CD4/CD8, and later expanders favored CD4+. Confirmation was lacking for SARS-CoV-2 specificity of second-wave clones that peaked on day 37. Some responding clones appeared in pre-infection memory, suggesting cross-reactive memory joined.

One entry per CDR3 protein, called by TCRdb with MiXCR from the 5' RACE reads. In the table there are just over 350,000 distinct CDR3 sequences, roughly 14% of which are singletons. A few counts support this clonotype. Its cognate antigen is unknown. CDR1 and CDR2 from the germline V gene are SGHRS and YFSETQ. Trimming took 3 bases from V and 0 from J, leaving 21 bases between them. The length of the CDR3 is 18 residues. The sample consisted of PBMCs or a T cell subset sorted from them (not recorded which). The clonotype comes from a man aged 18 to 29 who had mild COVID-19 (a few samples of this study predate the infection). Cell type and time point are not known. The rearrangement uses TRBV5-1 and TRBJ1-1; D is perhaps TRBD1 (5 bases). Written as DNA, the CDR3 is TGCGCCAGCAGCTCGGATTTGGGGCAGGGCCCCATGAACACTGAAGCTTTCTTT. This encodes CASSSDLGQGPMNTEAFF.